One sample yielded the 25 T cell receptor beta chains listed below, sequenced in a study of vaccination effects on CD4 cells after COVID-19. Antigen specificity for these receptors is unknown. Viral peptide pools were used in the ViraFEST assay to expand antigen-specific CD4+ T cells, and sequencing came afterward. Culture proceeded for approximately 9 days, and CD4+ T cells were then isolated. Prior SARS-CoV-2 infection was absent in the vaccine recipients, as shown by negative nucleocapsid antibodies. Some clones are missing from TCRdb's copy, which holds only in-frame ones; the method was immunoSEQ multiplex PCR. This table holds tens of thousands of clones, more than 60% found once. Sequenced here: CD4+ T cells from PBMCs cultured with SARS-CoV-2 spike peptides, sampled before COVID-19 vaccination. The origin of the receptors is a human donor who received a COVID-19 vaccine.

In DNA, the CDR3 is TGTGCCACCGTCCTTACAGGGACGTGGTACACTGAAGCTTTCTTT. The encoded protein is CATVLTGTWYTEAFF. The chain uses TRBV27 and TRBJ1-1; a weak D match, TRBD1 (6 bases). CDR3 size: 15 residues. Trimming stripped 10 bases from V and 3 bases from J, with 21 bases between. Germline assignment: CDR1 MNHEY and CDR2 SMNVEV (reference sequence).

The V call is TRBV19, the J call TRBJ2-5; D gene ambiguous. This CDR3 has 13 amino acids. Germline CDR1 is LNHDA and CDR2 is SQIVND (reference sequence). The germline V and J ends were trimmed by 5 bases and 2 bases, with 9 bases remaining between them. The CDR3 reads CASSRARQETQYF. The CDR3 nucleotides are TGTGCCAGTAGTCGGGCCCGGCAAGAGACCCAGTACTTC.

This chain connects TRBV3-1 (or the pseudogene TRBV3-2) to TRBJ1-1; the match to TRBD1 covers 8 bases. This CDR3 comprises 15 residues. The V gene's germline CDR1 is LGHDT and CDR2 YNNKEL (reference sequence). Trimming removed 6 bases from V and 1 base from J; junction bases left unmatched: 7. CDR3 nucleotides: TGTGCCAGCAGTCCTCCCGGGACAGGGAACACTGAAGCTTTCTTT. This codes for CASSPPGTGNTEAFF.

This clone was detected only a few times. The chain couples TRBV10-3 to TRBJ1-5, with TRBD1 as a possible D gene (5 bases). V lost 4 bases to trimming and J lost 2 bases, with 15 bases between them. The CDR3 totals 16 residues. The germline V gene has CDR1 ENHRY and CDR2 SYGVKD. CDR3 coding DNA: TGTGCCATCAGTGGGGGTTTGGGACCGGGCAATCAGCCCCAGCATTTT. The encoded protein is CAISGGLGPGNQPQHF.

V and J are TRBV5-4 and TRBJ1-1; perhaps TRBD1 as D (6 bases). With 2 bases removed from V and 0 bases from J, the gap between germline ends came to 11 bases. This CDR3 contains 15 residues. The V gene's germline CDR1 is SGHNT and CDR2 YYREEE (reference sequence). The CDR3 region is CASSLQGPMNTEAFF. For the CDR3, the DNA is TGTGCCAGCAGCTTACAGGGTCCCATGAACACTGAAGCTTTCTTT.

The chain uses TRBV19 and TRBJ2-1, with 8 bases fitting TRBD2. In germline, CDR1 is LNHDA, CDR2 SQIVND (reference sequence). V dropped 4 bases and J dropped 9; count of bases not matched to a gene: 8. The length of the CDR3 is 14 residues. The CDR3 DNA is TGTGCCAGTAGTACGATGACTAGCGCGACTGAGCAGTTCTTC. It specifies CASSTMTSATEQFF.

The V gene is TRBV12-3 or TRBV12-4, the J gene TRBJ2-1; D is ambiguous. The CDR3 has 11 amino acids. V lost 4 bases, J lost 9 bases, and 7 bases lay in between. CDR3 loop: CASSSPGEQFF. The CDR3 region has the DNA TGTGCCAGCAGTTCTCCCGGTGAGCAGTTCTTC.

V is TRBV30 and J is TRBJ2-5, with D perhaps being TRBD1 or TRBD2 (6 bases each). The CDR3 totals 15 residues. V was shortened by 0 bases and J by 4 bases, with 15 bases between the two germline ends. Germline V gene lookup returns CDR1 GTSNPN and CDR2 SVGIG (reference sequence). DNA for the CDR3: TGTGCCTGGAGTGTCTCTAGCGCCAGGGGAGAGACCCAGTACTTC. It is translated as CAWSVSSARGETQYF.

The DNA of the CDR3 is TGTGCCTCCGGACTAGCGGCGAACAATGAGCAGTTCTTC. Translation gives CASGLAANNEQFF. The chain carries TRBV5-4 and TRBJ2-1; TRBD2 matches 10 bases. The CDR3 spans 13 residues. The J segment lost 5 bases and the V segment lost 10 bases, leaving 6 bases of the junction unmatched. Germline CDR1 SGHNT, CDR2 YYREEE (reference sequence).

This rearrangement joins TRBV7-2 to TRBJ2-1, with D perhaps being TRBD1 or TRBD2 (5 bases each). Germline assignment: CDR1 SGHTA and CDR2 FQGNSA. Trimming removed 1 base from V and 2 bases from J, with 9 bases in between. This CDR3 region has 15 residues. The CDR3 is CASSLGGLTYNEQFF. CDR3 coding DNA: TGTGCCAGCAGCTTAGGGGGGTTAACCTACAATGAGCAGTTCTTC.

The chain employs TRBV6-2 or TRBV6-3 and TRBJ1-2; D perhaps matches TRBD1 (6 bases). The germline V and J ends were trimmed by 6 bases and 8 bases, with 28 bases remaining between them. This CDR3 region has 17 residues. Germline CDR1 MNHEY, CDR2 SVGEGT. CDR3 loop: CASSSTQGLAPLEGYTF. As DNA, the CDR3 is TGTGCCAGCAGCTCAACACAGGGTTTGGCACCTCTGGAGGGCTACACCTTC.

This sequence joins TRBV6-1 and TRBJ1-3; D call uncertain. Per the germline V gene, CDR1 is MNHNS and CDR2 is SASEGT. V lost 2 bases and J 4 bases, leaving 3 bases between the germline ends. The CDR3 has 12 residues. The CDR3 DNA reads TGTGCCAGCAGTGAAACAGGAAACACCATATATTTT. This sequence encodes CASSETGNTIYF.

Only a few counts were recorded for this clone. V usage is TRBV30 and J usage is TRBJ1-5, with a tentative D call TRBD1 (6 bases). Germline loops: CDR1 GTSNPN, CDR2 SVGIG (reference sequence). This CDR3 has 16 residues. V shed 4 bases and J shed 5 bases, with 21 bases lying between them. CDR3 DNA sequence: TGTGCCTGGATCGGGCAGGGGCCGGGCGGGGATCAGCCCCAGCATTTT. The encoded protein is CAWIGQGPGGDQPQHF.

This clone was counted a single time. The rearrangement links TRBV4-1 to TRBJ1-1; TRBD1 matches 9 bases. CDR1 and CDR2 (germline): MGHRA, YSYEKL. There are 16 residues in the CDR3. The J segment lost 5 bases and the V segment lost 5 bases, leaving 12 bases of the junction unmatched. The CDR3 bases are TGCGCCAGCAGCTCCGGGACAGGGAAAGGAGGGACTGAAGCTTTCTTT. This encodes CASSSGTGKGGTEAFF.

This chain uses TRBV5-1 with TRBJ1-4; D is possibly TRBD1 (6 bases). V was trimmed by 4 bases and J by 7 bases, leaving 14 bases between them. CDR1 is SGHRS and CDR2 is YFSETQ in the germline V gene. This CDR3 is built from 14 residues. CDR3 DNA: TGCGCCAGCAGCCCCACGGGGGGGCGTGAAAAACTGTTTTTT. Its protein is CASSPTGGREKLFF.

This clone is a singleton in its sample. The V gene is TRBV5-5, the J gene TRBJ1-4; D remains unclear. The CDR3 is 15 amino acids. Germline values: CDR1 SGHKS, CDR2 YYEKEE (reference sequence). Trimming cost V 3 bases and J 4 bases, with 13 bases left between them. The CDR3 DNA reads TGTGCCAGCAGCTCGGTCCCCCAGTTTAATGAAAAACTGTTTTTT. As protein: CASSSVPQFNEKLFF. The full variable domain, its missing parts supplied by reference TRBV5-5 and TRBJ1-4, is DAGVTQSPTHLIKTRGQQVTLRCSPISGHKSVSWYQQVLGQGPQFIFQYYEKEERGRGNFPDRFSARQFPNYSSELNVNALLLGDSALYLCASSSVPQFNEKLFFGSGTQLSVL.

The rearrangement joins TRBV7-8 to TRBJ2-6; no reliable D call. The germline V gene encodes CDR1 SGHVS and CDR2 FQNEAQ. Trimming took off 1 base at V and 4 bases at J, with 17 bases between the two ends. The CDR3 runs 18 residues. CDR3 amino acids: CASSLESQGPLGANVLTF. CDR3 sequence (DNA): TGTGCCAGCAGCTTAGAATCACAAGGCCCTCTGGGGGCCAACGTCCTGACTTTC.

The chain recombines TRBV6-5 with TRBJ1-6; possibly TRBD1 for D (5 bases). This CDR3 has 16 amino acids. V lost 2 bases and J lost 7, with 15 bases in between. The germline CDR1 and CDR2 sequences are MNHEY and SVGAGI. This CDR3 is CASSYEGSGGNSPLHF. CDR3 nucleotide sequence: TGTGCCAGCAGTTACGAGGGGTCAGGAGGGAATTCACCCCTCCACTTT.

The chain combines TRBV27 with TRBJ1-1; D is unclear. The CDR3 loop spans 14 amino acids. Trimming cost V 2 bases and J 2 bases, with 9 bases left between them. Germline CDR1 reads MNHEY; CDR2 reads SMNVEV (reference sequence). The CDR3 loop is CASSLGRLNTEAFF. Written as DNA, the CDR3 is TGTGCCAGCAGTTTAGGCAGATTAAACACTGAAGCTTTCTTT.

The chain recombines TRBV7-8 with TRBJ1-2, with 7 bases that match TRBD1. The germline gives CDR1 SGHVS, CDR2 FQNEAQ. Germline trimming cut 0 bases from V and 2 bases from J; bases unmatched to any gene: 15. This CDR3 is built from 19 residues. The CDR3 sequence is CASSLAPAGGHEGNYGYTF. CDR3 sequence (DNA): TGTGCCAGCAGCTTAGCGCCGGCAGGGGGTCACGAGGGCAACTATGGCTACACCTTC.

The chain has TRBV3-1 (or the pseudogene TRBV3-2) and TRBJ2-1; unclear D gene. Germline V gives CDR1 LGHDT, CDR2 YNNKEL (reference sequence). The V and J ends lost 4 bases and 2 bases respectively, with 12 bases between them. CDR3 length: 15 residues. CDR3 sequence: CASSPDLPAYNEQFF. DNA of the CDR3: TGTGCCAGCAGCCCCGATCTACCGGCCTACAATGAGCAGTTCTTC.

The chain couples TRBV9 to TRBJ2-7; 7 nucleotides align to TRBD2. Per the germline V gene, CDR1 is SGDLS and CDR2 is YYNGEE. Unmatched junction bases numbered 5, after V lost 0 bases and J lost 2 bases. This CDR3 is built from 15 residues. CDR3 coding DNA: TGTGCCAGCAGCGTAGGTCTAGCGGACACCTACGAGCAGTACTTC. It codes for CASSVGLADTYEQYF.

This clone showed up just once. This chain uses TRBV5-4 with TRBJ2-1; 14 nucleotides match TRBD2. V dropped 4 bases and J dropped 8; count of bases not matched to a gene: 14. The CDR3 extends over 18 amino acids. Germline V CDR1 and CDR2: SGHNT, YYREEE (reference sequence). CDR3: CASSPSPGLAGVGDEQFF. The CDR3 region has the DNA TGTGCCAGCAGCCCTTCCCCGGGACTAGCGGGGGTGGGCGATGAGCAGTTCTTC.

V gene TRBV2 combines with J gene TRBJ2-4, with TRBD1 matching 8 bases. This CDR3 is 12 amino acids long. CDR1 SNHLY and CDR2 FYNNEI come from the germline V gene. The V gene end was trimmed by 5 bases and the J gene end by 8 bases; junction bases not matched to a gene: 2. CDR3 residues: CASSSGQDIQYF. CDR3 in DNA: TGTGCCAGCAGTTCGGGACAGGACATTCAGTACTTC.

The chain has TRBV6-5 and TRBJ1-2; TRBD1 is a possible D gene (6 bases). Germline V gene data show CDR1 as MNHEY and CDR2 as SVGAGI. CDR3 length: 15 amino acids. Trimming removed 7 bases at V and 1 base at J, with 16 bases between. CDR3 bases: TGTGCCAGCACCGCCGGGGGGCTAGGTAACTATGGCTACACCTTC. Translating gives CASTAGGLGNYGYTF.